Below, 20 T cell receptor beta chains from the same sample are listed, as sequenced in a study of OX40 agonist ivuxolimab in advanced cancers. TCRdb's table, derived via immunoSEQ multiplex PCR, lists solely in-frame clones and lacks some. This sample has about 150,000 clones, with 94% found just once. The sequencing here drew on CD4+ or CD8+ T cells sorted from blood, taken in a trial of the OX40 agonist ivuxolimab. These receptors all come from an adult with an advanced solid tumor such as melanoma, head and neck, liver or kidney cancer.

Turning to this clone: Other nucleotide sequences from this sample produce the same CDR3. For the CDR3, the DNA is TGTGCCTCCGGGCCCCAGGGGAAGACCCAGTACTTC. Its translation: CASGPQGKTQYF. The rearrangement joins TRBV30 to TRBJ2-5, with TRBD1 as a possible D gene (6 bases). The CDR3 is 12 residues long. CDR1 and CDR2 (germline): GTSNPN, SVGIG (reference sequence). V was trimmed by 7 bases and J by 6 bases, leaving 15 bases between them. Drawing the rest from reference TRBV30 and TRBJ2-5, the complete variable domain is SQTIHQWPATLVQPVGSPLSLECTVEGTSNPNLYWYRQAAGRGLQLLFYSVGIGQISSEVPQNLSASRPQDRQFILSSKKLLLSDSGFYLCASGPQGKTQYFGPGTRLLVL.

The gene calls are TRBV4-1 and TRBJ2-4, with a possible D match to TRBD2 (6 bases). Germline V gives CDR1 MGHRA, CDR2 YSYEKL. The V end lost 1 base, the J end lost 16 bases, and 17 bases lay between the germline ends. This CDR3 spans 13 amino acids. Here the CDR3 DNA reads TGCGCCAGCAGCCAAGCCCTCGGACTGGGGGGATACTTC. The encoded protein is CASSQALGLGGYF.

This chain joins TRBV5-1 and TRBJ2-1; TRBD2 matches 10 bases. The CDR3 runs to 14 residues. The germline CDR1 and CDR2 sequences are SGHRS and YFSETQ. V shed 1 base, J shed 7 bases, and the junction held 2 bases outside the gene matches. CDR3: CASSLPSGRNEQFF. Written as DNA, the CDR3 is TGCGCCAGCAGCTTGCCTAGCGGGAGAAATGAGCAGTTCTTC.

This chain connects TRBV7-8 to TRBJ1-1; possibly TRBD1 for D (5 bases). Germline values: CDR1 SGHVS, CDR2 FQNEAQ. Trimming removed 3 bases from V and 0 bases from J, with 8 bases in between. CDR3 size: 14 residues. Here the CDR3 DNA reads TGTGCCAGCAGCTTTGGCAGGGTGAACACTGAAGCTTTCTTT. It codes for CASSFGRVNTEAFF. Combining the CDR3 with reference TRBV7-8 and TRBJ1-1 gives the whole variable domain GAGVSQSPRYKVAKRGQDVALRCDPISGHVSLFWYQQALGQGPEFLTYFQNEAQLDKSGLPSDRFFAERPEGSVSTLKIQRTQQEDSAVYLCASSFGRVNTEAFFGQGTRLTVV.

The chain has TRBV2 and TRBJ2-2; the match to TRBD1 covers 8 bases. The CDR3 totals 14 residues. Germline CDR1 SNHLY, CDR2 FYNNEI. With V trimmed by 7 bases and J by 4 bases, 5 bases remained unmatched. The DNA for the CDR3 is TGTGCCAGCAAGCCGACAGGGGCCACCGGGGAGCTGTTTTTT. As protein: CASKPTGATGELFF. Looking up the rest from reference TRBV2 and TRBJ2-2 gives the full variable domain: EPEVTQTPSHQVTQMGQEVILRCVPISNHLYFYWYRQILGQKVEFLVSFYNNEISEKSEIFDDQFSVERPDGSNFTLKIRSTKLEDSAMYFCASKPTGATGELFFGEGSRLTVL.

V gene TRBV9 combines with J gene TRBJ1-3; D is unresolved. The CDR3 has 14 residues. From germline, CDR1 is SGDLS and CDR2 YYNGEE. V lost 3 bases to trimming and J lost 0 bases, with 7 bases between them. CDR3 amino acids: CASSEQSSGNTIYF. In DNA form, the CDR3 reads TGTGCCAGCAGCGAGCAAAGCTCTGGAAACACCATATATTTT.

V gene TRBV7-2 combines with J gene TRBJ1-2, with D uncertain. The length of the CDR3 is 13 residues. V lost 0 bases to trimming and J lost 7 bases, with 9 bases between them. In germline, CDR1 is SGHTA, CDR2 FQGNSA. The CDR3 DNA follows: TGTGCCAGCAGCTTAGCGCCGGGTGGTGGCTACACCTTC. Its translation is CASSLAPGGGYTF. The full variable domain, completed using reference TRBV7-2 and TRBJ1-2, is GAGVSQSPSNKVTEKGKDVELRCDPISGHTALYWYRQSLGQGLEFLIYFQGNSAPDKSGLPSDRFSAERTGGSVSTLTIQRTQQEDSAVYLCASSLAPGGGYTFGSGTRLTVV.

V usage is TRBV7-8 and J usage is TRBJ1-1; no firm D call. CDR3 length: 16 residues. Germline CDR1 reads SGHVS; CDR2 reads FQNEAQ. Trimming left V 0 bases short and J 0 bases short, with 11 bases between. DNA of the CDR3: TGTGCCAGCAGCTTAGCCCCTGCAACTATGAACACTGAAGCTTTCTTT. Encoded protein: CASSLAPATMNTEAFF.

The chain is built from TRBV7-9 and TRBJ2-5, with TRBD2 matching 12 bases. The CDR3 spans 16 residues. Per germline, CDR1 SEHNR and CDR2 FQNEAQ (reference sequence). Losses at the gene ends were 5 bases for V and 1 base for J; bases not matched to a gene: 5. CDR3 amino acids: CASSTGLAGPQETQYF. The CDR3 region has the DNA TGTGCCAGCAGCACCGGACTAGCGGGGCCCCAAGAGACCCAGTACTTC.

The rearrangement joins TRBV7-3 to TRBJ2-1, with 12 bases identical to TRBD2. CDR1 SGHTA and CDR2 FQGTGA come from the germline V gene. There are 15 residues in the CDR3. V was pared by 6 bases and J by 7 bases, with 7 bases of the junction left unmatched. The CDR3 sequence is CASRRLAGASNEQFF. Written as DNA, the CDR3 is TGTGCCAGCAGGAGACTAGCGGGAGCATCAAATGAGCAGTTCTTC.

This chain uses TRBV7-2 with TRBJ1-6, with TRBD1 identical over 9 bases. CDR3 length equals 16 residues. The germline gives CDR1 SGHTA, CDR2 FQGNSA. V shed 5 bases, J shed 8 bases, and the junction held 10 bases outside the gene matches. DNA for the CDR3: TGTGCCAGCAGCCCCCCCGGCGGGACAGGGTATTCACCCCTCCACTTT. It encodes CASSPPGGTGYSPLHF.

The CDR3 nucleotides are TGTGCCAGTAGTATTCTCCGGGACAGAAAGAGCAATGAGCAGTTCTTC. Amino acids: CASSILRDRKSNEQFF. The chain carries TRBV19 and TRBJ2-1; 7 nucleotides align to TRBD1. The CDR3 runs 16 residues. With 3 bases clipped from V and 6 bases from J, the junction kept 11 bases outside the gene matches. Looked up from germline, CDR1 is LNHDA and CDR2 is SQIVND (reference sequence). The full variable domain, rest sourced from reference TRBV19 and TRBJ2-1, is DGGITQSPKYLFRKEGQNVTLSCEQNLNHDAMYWYRQDPGQGLRLIYYSQIVNDFQKGDIAEGYSVSREKKESFPLTVTSAQKNPTAFYLCASSILRDRKSNEQFFGPGTRLTVL.

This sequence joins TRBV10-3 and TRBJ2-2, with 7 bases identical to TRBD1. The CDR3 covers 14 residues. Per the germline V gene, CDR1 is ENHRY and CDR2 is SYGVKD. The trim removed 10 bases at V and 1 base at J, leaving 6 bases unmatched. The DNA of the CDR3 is TGTGCCACCTCCGGGACAGAGAACACCGGGGAGCTGTTTTTT. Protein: CATSGTENTGELFF.

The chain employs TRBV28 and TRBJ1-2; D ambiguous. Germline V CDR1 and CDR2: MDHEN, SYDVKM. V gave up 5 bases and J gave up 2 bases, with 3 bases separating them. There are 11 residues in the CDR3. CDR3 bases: TGTGCCAGCAGTCCGAACTATGGCTACACCTTC. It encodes CASSPNYGYTF.

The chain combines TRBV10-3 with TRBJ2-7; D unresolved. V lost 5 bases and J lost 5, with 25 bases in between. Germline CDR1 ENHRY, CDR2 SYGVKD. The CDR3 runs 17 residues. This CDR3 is CAISPRETRSLGNEQYF. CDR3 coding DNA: TGTGCCATCAGTCCCCGAGAGACTCGCTCCTTAGGAAACGAGCAGTACTTC.

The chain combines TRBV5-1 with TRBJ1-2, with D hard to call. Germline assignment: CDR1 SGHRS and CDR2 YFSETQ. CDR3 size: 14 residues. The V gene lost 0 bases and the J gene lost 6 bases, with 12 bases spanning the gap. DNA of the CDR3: TGCGCCAGCAGCTTGGCGACACTTGGGCATGGCTACACCTTC. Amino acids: CASSLATLGHGYTF.

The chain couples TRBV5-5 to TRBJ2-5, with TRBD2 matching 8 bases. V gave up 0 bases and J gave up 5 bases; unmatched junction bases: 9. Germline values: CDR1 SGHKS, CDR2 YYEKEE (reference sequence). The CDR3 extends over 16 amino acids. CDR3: CASSLGYGASGETQYF. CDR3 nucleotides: TGTGCCAGCAGCTTGGGTTACGGGGCTAGCGGGGAGACCCAGTACTTC.

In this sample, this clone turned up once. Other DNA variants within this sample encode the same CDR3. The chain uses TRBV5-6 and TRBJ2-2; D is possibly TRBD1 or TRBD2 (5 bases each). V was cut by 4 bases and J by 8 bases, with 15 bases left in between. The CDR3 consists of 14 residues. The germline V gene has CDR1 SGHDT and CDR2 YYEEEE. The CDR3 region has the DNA TGTGCCAGCAGCGGTGGGACCTCCGGGGGGGAGCTGTTTTTT. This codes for CASSGGTSGGELFF.

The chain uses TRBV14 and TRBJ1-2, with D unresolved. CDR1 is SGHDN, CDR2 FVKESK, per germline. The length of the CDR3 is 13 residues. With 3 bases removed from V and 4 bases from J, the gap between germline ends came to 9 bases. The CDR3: CASSHLSLYGYTF. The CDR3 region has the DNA TGTGCCAGCAGCCACCTCAGTCTCTATGGCTACACCTTC.

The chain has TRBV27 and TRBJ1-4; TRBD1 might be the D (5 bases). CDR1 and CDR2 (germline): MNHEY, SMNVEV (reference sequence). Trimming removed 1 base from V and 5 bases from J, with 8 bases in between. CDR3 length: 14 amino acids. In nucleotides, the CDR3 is TGTGCCAGCAGTTTATTAGGGGCGAATGAAAAACTGTTTTTT. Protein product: CASSLLGANEKLFF.